This passage covers 27 T cell receptor beta chains from one sample sequenced in a study of PD-L1 blockade in urothelial cancer. The data were produced by immunoSEQ multiplex PCR, yet TCRdb's version contains in-frame clones alone and is incomplete. The table records 90,000 to 100,000 clones, 90% of them present only once. Regarding time point: pretreatment peripheral blood. The sequencing used PBMCs, collected around atezolizumab (anti-PD-L1) treatment. These receptors were collected from a man aged 55-75 years with urothelial cancer.

This chain links TRBV5-1 with TRBJ2-7; 7 bases are a match to TRBD1. The CDR3 spans 13 residues. Germline V gene sequence: CDR1 SGHRS, CDR2 YFSETQ. V dropped 5 bases and J dropped 3; count of bases not matched to a gene: 5. The CDR3 region is CASRRDSNYEQYF. CDR3 nucleotides: TGCGCCAGCAGAAGGGACAGTAACTACGAGCAGTACTTC.

The chain couples TRBV7-2 to TRBJ1-5, with D perhaps matching TRBD1 (6 bases). The CDR3 sequence is 14 residues long. Trimming took off 5 bases at V and 3 bases at J, with 11 bases between the two ends. From germline, CDR1 is SGHTA and CDR2 FQGNSA. The DNA of the CDR3 is TGTGCCAGCAGCGACACAGGGCCCAATCAGCCCCAGCATTTT. Protein: CASSDTGPNQPQHF.

The CDR3 sequence: CASSPRVAGGYEQYF. The CDR3, as DNA: TGTGCCAGCAGTCCGAGGGTAGCGGGAGGCTACGAGCAGTACTTC. The V call is TRBV5-4, the J call TRBJ2-7, with 10 positions matching TRBD2. The CDR3 has 15 residues. V trimming: 5 bases; J trimming: 3 bases; junction bases outside the gene matches: 8. The germline V gene has CDR1 SGHNT and CDR2 YYREEE (reference sequence).

V is TRBV27 and J is TRBJ2-7, with 11 bases fitting TRBD2. V was pared by 3 bases and J by 5 bases, with 9 bases of the junction left unmatched. This CDR3 has 16 amino acids. The germline CDR1 and CDR2 sequences are MNHEY and SMNVEV (reference sequence). The CDR3 spells CASSFVRGTSGNEQYF. In nucleotides, the CDR3 is TGTGCCAGCAGTTTCGTCAGGGGGACTAGCGGAAACGAGCAGTACTTC.

The chain combines TRBV1 with TRBJ2-3; the table calls TRBD2, which could not be checked here. TRBV1 is assigned pseudogene status. The CDR3 length is 20 residues. The CDR3 region has the DNA TGCACCAGCAGCCGCCCCGGGGGTCCTCTTCCTAGCGGGAGGCCAGATACGCAGTATTTT. This encodes CTSSRPGGPLPSGRPDTQYF.

The chain links TRBV5-1 to TRBJ2-3; D is possibly TRBD1 (6 bases). Trimming left V 4 bases short and J 4 bases short, with 16 bases between. CDR3 length equals 15 residues. CDR1 and CDR2 (germline): SGHRS, YFSETQ. The CDR3 reads CASSTGTSGADTQYF. The CDR3, as DNA: TGCGCCAGCAGCACCGGGACCTCAGGGGCAGATACGCAGTATTTT.

The chain carries TRBV6-1 and TRBJ1-5, with a tentative D call TRBD1 (5 bases). Trimming stripped 3 bases from V and 9 bases from J, with 6 bases between. The CDR3 has 11 residues. Germline CDR1 MNHNS, CDR2 SASEGT. The CDR3 sequence: CASSEQGPQHF. DNA of the CDR3: TGTGCCAGCAGTGAGCAGGGGCCCCAGCATTTT.

Only one count was recorded for this clone. This chain links TRBV6-6 with TRBJ2-7, with 7 bases fitting TRBD2. Germline CDR1 MNHNY, CDR2 SVGAGI (reference sequence). The length of the CDR3 is 14 residues. The V segment lost 6 bases and the J segment 2 bases; nucleotides outside the gene matches: 7. The CDR3 is CASSPRGEPYEQYF. DNA of the CDR3: TGTGCCAGCAGCCCCCGGGGGGAGCCCTACGAGCAGTACTTC.

The chain has TRBV19 and TRBJ2-7; D is perhaps TRBD2 (6 bases). In germline, CDR1 is LNHDA, CDR2 SQIVND (reference sequence). The V end was cut by 6 bases, the J end by 0 bases, with 12 bases between. This CDR3 has 14 amino acids. The CDR3 DNA reads as TGTGCCAGTAGCTTGGGGGGAGACTCCTACGAGCAGTACTTC. Protein product: CASSLGGDSYEQYF.

J is TRBJ2-1 and V is TRBV6-4, with D maybe TRBD1 (5 bases). Germline V gene data show CDR1 as MRHNA and CDR2 as SNTAGT. V lost 6 bases and J lost 4, with 16 bases in between. The CDR3 is made up of 15 amino acids. The CDR3 region is CASSYRQSLYNEQFF. In nucleotides, the CDR3 is TGTGCCAGCAGCTATCGACAGTCTCTATACAATGAGCAGTTCTTC.

This rearrangement joins TRBV18 to TRBJ2-2; the match to TRBD1 covers 10 bases. The CDR3 extends over 16 amino acids. V lost 5 bases and J lost 3; bases outside the gene matches: 6. In germline, CDR1 is KGHSH, CDR2 LQKENI. The CDR3 DNA follows: TGTGCCAGCTCAACATCCGGGACAGGGGACACCGGGGAGCTGTTTTTT. It specifies CASSTSGTGDTGELFF.

V is TRBV5-1 and J is TRBJ2-7; D may be TRBD1 (5 bases). V lost 0 bases and J lost 0, with 7 bases in between. This CDR3 is built from 14 residues. Germline V gives CDR1 SGHRS, CDR2 YFSETQ. The CDR3 loop is CASSLGGASYEQYF. CDR3 bases: TGCGCCAGCAGCTTGGGTGGGGCCTCCTACGAGCAGTACTTC.

The chain joins TRBV9 to TRBJ1-1; D unresolved. This CDR3 comprises 14 residues. V gave up 4 bases and J gave up 4 bases, with 14 bases separating them. Per germline, CDR1 SGDLS and CDR2 YYNGEE. The CDR3, as DNA: TGTGCCAGCAGCTTCCGACAAGAGGGCACTGAAGCTTTCTTT. It yields the protein CASSFRQEGTEAFF.

This clone was detected only once. This chain connects TRBV5-4 to TRBJ2-7; D unclear. CDR3 length: 14 residues. Trimming left V 3 bases short and J 0 bases short, with 10 bases between. Germline V gene sequence: CDR1 SGHNT, CDR2 YYREEE (reference sequence). Here the CDR3 reads CASSSAGHSYEQYF. The CDR3 nucleotides are TGTGCCAGCAGCTCGGCAGGTCACTCCTACGAGCAGTACTTC.

The chain joins TRBV5-4 to TRBJ2-6; D may be TRBD1 (6 bases). Germline CDR1 and CDR2: SGHNT and YYREEE (reference sequence). The V end was cut by 0 bases, the J end by 4 bases, with 14 bases between. This CDR3 region has 17 residues. CDR3 nucleotide sequence: TGTGCCAGCAGCTTGGCCCTGGGGGCCGGAGGGGCCAACGTCCTGACTTTC. It is translated as CASSLALGAGGANVLTF.

CDR3 in DNA: TGCAGTGTTCCACTCGGGGGGGGGTTCTTC. Translating it yields CSVPLGGGFF. The chain joins TRBV20-1 to TRBJ2-1; 8 bases align to TRBD2. V dropped 7 bases and J dropped 15; count of bases not matched to a gene: 8. The germline V gene encodes CDR1 DFQATT and CDR2 SNEGSKA (reference sequence). The CDR3 extends over 10 amino acids.

The CDR3 loop is CASSQGGHGYTF. CDR3 in DNA: TGCGCCAGCAGCCAGGGGGGGCACGGCTACACCTTC. V is TRBV4-1 and J is TRBJ1-2, with TRBD1 as a possible D gene (6 bases). The CDR3 is made up of 12 amino acids. V was trimmed by 3 bases and J by 8 bases, leaving 10 bases between them. Germline CDR1 is MGHRA and CDR2 is YSYEKL.

This chain uses TRBV4-3 with TRBJ2-7; D remains ambiguous. The CDR3 extends over 14 amino acids. Germline V gene lookup returns CDR1 LGHNA and CDR2 YSLEER. Deletions cut 4 bases from V and 4 bases from J, with 14 bases between. The CDR3 is CASSPSVSLYEQYF. In DNA, the CDR3 is TGCGCCAGCAGCCCAAGCGTCAGCCTATACGAGCAGTACTTC.

This chain uses TRBV23-1 with TRBJ1-2, with 8 bases fitting TRBD1. TRBV23-1 falls under the ORF class, with uncertain function. The J segment lost 3 bases and the V segment lost 7 bases, leaving 4 bases of the junction unmatched. The CDR3 is made up of 13 amino acids. The DNA for the CDR3 is TGCGCCAGCACTGACAGGGGAGACTATGGCTACACCTTC. Amino acids: CASTDRGDYGYTF.

The chain joins TRBV27 to TRBJ2-6; D is possibly TRBD2 (5 bases). The CDR3 sequence is 17 residues long. The germline V gene encodes CDR1 MNHEY and CDR2 SMNVEV (reference sequence). Trimming left V 7 bases short and J 3 bases short, with 19 bases between. The CDR3 sequence: CASIHVRGTGGANVLTF. As DNA, the CDR3 is TGTGCCAGCATCCATGTTCGGGGTACTGGTGGGGCCAACGTCCTGACTTTC.

V and J are TRBV6-5 and TRBJ1-1; D is undetermined. Germline loops: CDR1 MNHEY, CDR2 SVGAGI. This CDR3 is 12 amino acids long. V was trimmed by 6 bases and J by 7 bases, leaving 12 bases between them. The CDR3 loop is CASRPWAGEAFF. DNA of the CDR3: TGTGCCAGCAGACCGTGGGCGGGTGAAGCTTTCTTT.

The rearrangement joins TRBV2 to TRBJ2-7; 13 bases fit TRBD2. CDR1 is SNHLY, CDR2 FYNNEI, per germline. The CDR3 length is 15 residues. The V segment lost 3 bases and the J segment 7 bases; nucleotides outside the gene matches: 6. CDR3 nucleotide sequence: TGTGCCAGCAGTGATGGACTAGCGGGAGTTCGAGAGCAGTACTTC. Translated: CASSDGLAGVREQYF.

The rearrangement links TRBV5-1 to TRBJ2-7; D is possibly TRBD1 (5 bases). The CDR3 has 15 amino acids. Germline assignment: CDR1 SGHRS and CDR2 YFSETQ. Trimming left V 0 bases short and J 1 base short, with 11 bases between. The CDR3 region is CASSLGQGYSYEQYF. In nucleotides, the CDR3 is TGCGCCAGCAGCTTGGGGCAGGGTTATTCCTACGAGCAGTACTTC.

This clone was seen just once. This chain links TRBV7-9 with TRBJ1-5, with TRBD1 identical over 7 bases. This CDR3 spans 18 amino acids. The junction had 16 bases not matched to a gene; V was cut back by 5 bases and J by 3 bases. CDR1 and CDR2 (germline): SEHNR, FQNEAQ (reference sequence). CDR3 bases: TGTGCCAGCAGCGCCGGAGGGGGCAGAATAGCTGACAATCAGCCCCAGCATTTT. This codes for CASSAGGGRIADNQPQHF.

The V call is TRBV5-1, the J call TRBJ2-5; 11 positions agree with TRBD2. The ends lost 4 bases at V and 1 base at J; junction bases unmatched: 6. CDR3 length: 16 amino acids. In germline, CDR1 is SGHRS, CDR2 YFSETQ. The CDR3 sequence: CASSPLAGDTQETQYF. DNA for the CDR3: TGCGCCAGCAGCCCACTAGCGGGGGATACCCAAGAGACCCAGTACTTC.

The chain joins TRBV6-1 to TRBJ1-5; D is perhaps TRBD1 (5 bases). Germline CDR1 and CDR2: MNHNS and SASEGT. The V end lost 9 bases, the J end lost 2 bases, and 11 bases lay between the germline ends. CDR3 size: 13 residues. This CDR3 reads CASKWGGNQPQHF. As DNA, the CDR3 is TGTGCCAGTAAATGGGGGGGCAATCAGCCCCAGCATTTT.

The genes are TRBV10-2 and TRBJ2-1, with 10 bases that match TRBD2. CDR1 and CDR2 (germline): WSHSY, SAAADI. CDR3 length: 14 amino acids. V shed 7 bases, J shed 10 bases, and the junction held 10 bases outside the gene matches. CDR3 sequence reads: CASTSPGTSDEQFF. In DNA, the CDR3 is TGCGCCAGCACCTCCCCCGGGACTAGCGACGAGCAGTTCTTC.